This TCR beta chain was sequenced during a study of regulatory T cells in long-lasting Graves disease. General study results and limits: Newly diagnosed patients shared 1,000 or so public clonotypes; persistent patients shared around 2,500.

This clonotype was observed at least ten times. Its antigen is undetermined. The germline V gene has CDR1 MNHEY and CDR2 SVGAGI. V was pared by 0 bases and J by 8 bases, with 13 bases between. The CDR3 contains 15 residues. Time point reported: newly diagnosed GD, antithyroid drugs for less than 3 months. Construction of the TCR library relied on RNA isolated from PBMCs. Arm-PCR of CDR3 regions and iRepertoire HTBI primers were the basis on which TCR beta libraries were built. TCRdb ran MiXCR on the multiplex PCR reads and lists one entry per CDR3 protein. This repertoire shows around 230,000 distinct CDR3 sequences, about 18% found once; its top ten account for around 21%.

V is TRBV6-5 and J is TRBJ1-4; a weak D match, TRBD1 (6 bases). The source was peripheral blood mononuclear cells (PBMCs), collected at new diagnosis, from a patient treated with antithyroid drugs. This receptor was obtained from a female donor with Graves disease. This CDR3 is CASSYSITGSEKLFF. The CDR3 nucleotides read TGTGCCAGCAGTTACTCGATTACAGGGTCCGAAAAACTGTTTTTT.